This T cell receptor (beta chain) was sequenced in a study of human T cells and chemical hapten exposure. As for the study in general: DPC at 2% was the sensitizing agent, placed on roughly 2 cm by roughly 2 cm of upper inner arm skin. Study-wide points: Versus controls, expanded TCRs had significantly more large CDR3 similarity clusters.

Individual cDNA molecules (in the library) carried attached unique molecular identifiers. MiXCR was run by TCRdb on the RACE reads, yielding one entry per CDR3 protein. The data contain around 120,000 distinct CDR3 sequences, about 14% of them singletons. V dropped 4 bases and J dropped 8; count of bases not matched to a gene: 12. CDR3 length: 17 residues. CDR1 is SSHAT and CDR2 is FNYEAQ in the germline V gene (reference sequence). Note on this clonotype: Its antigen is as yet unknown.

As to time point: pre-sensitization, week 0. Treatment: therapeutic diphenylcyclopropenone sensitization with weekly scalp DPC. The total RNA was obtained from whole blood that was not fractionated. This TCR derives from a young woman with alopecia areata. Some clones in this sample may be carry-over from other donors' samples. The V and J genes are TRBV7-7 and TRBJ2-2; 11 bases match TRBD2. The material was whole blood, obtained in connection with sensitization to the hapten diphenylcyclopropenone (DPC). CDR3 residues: CASSSLSGGAGKGELFF. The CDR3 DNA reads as TGTGCCAGCAGCTCCCTTAGCGGGGGGGCCGGTAAAGGGGAGCTGTTTTTT.